The entry that follows covers one T cell receptor beta chain sequence. The clone's antigen remains unknown. The record has no base qualities; no much larger clone is one base away. For sequencing of the TCRbeta CDR3 region, genomic DNA was extracted from the sorted cells. The immunoSEQ Assay was used for sequencing of TCRbeta CDR3 regions. Here the immuneACCESS table is served through TCRdb, limited to in-frame sequences with V and J called. Missing clones are a known gap in these copies; in checked studies unresolved V genes cover under half, and the rest lacks a known reason. A total of over 50,000 clones appear in this sample, about four fifths of them only once. Together, the top ten hold approximately 0.56% of the sample. The data derive from a study of OX40 agonist ivuxolimab in advanced cancers. A note on the overall study: The costimulatory receptor OX40 (CD134) was targeted by ivuxolimab, a fully human IgG2 agonistic monoclonal antibody. Intravenous ivuxolimab was administered to patients every 2 weeks at six dose levels: 0.01, 0.1, 0.3, 1.5, 3 and 10 mg/kg. Of the 52 patients in dose escalation, some 20 had hepatocellular carcinoma, approximately 15 had melanoma, 9 had renal cell carcinoma and 9 had head and neck cancer. A male proportion of 82.7% and a mean age of 60 years, ranging from roughly 23 to 79, were recorded for the dose-escalation cohort. Patients were allowed to have had prior anti-PD-1, anti-PD-L1 or anti-CTLA-4 therapy, and around two fifths of the dose-escalation patients had been treated with checkpoint inhibitors. Partial responses occurred in three dose-escalation patients, of whom one had hepatocellular carcinoma and two had cutaneous melanoma. The purpose of peripheral TCRbeta sequencing was to test whether ivuxolimab changed TCR sequence diversity and led to clonal T-cell expansion. The monotherapy dose-escalation portion (N = 52 patients) of the phase I ivuxolimab trial is reported in the paper. General conclusions and limits of the study: Which antigens the clonally expanded peripheral T cells were specific for was not determined. Low levels of normalized T-cell clonal expansion were also seen in some patients who did not respond. At doses of 0.1 to 3.0 mg/kg, clonal expansion of both CD4+ and CD8+ blood T cells was observed from baseline to week 6. In the 0.1-3.0 mg/kg groups, partial responders had among the lowest normalized peripheral clonal expansion, particularly in CD8+ T cells. After ivuxolimab, more expanded clones were found on average in CD8+ T cells than in CD4+ T cells.

Patients with a history of autoimmune disease or receiving systemic immunosuppression were excluded from the trial. Peripheral blood for TCR sequencing was collected from all dose cohorts at baseline, on cycle 4 day 1, and on cycle 7 day 1. Samples came from an open-label, multicenter, first-in-human phase I dose-escalation trial of ivuxolimab. The trial enrolled adults with locally advanced or metastatic head and neck squamous cell, hepatocellular, melanoma or renal cell carcinoma. Before TCR sequencing, CD4+ T cells and CD8+ T cells from peripheral blood were sorted into separate populations. The specimen was CD4+ or CD8+ T cells sorted from blood, collected in a trial of the OX40 agonist ivuxolimab. This TCR came from an adult with an advanced solid tumor such as melanoma, head and neck, liver or kidney cancer.

The sequenced DNA is TGCGCCAGCAGCCCCCGGACAGGGAACACCGGGGAGCTGTTTTTT. The resulting protein is CASSPRTGNTGELFF. The sequence joins TRBV5-1 to TRBJ2-2; 7 bases in between match TRBD1. The germline V gene sets CDR1 to SGHRS and CDR2 to YFSETQ. Trimming takes 4 bases off V and 1 base off J; junction bases not matched to a gene: 4. From the cysteine through the phenylalanine, the CDR3 covers 15 amino acids. Only the CDR3 part of the read is kept: 45 bases, read in frame from the first base. Joined to the reference TRBV5-1 and TRBJ2-2 proteins, this CDR3 gives the full variable domain: KAGVTQTPRYLIKTRGQQVTLSCSPISGHRSVSWYQQTPGQGLQFLFEYFSETQRNKGNFPGRFSGRQFSNSRSEMNVSTLELGDSALYLCASSPRTGNTGELFFGEGSRLTVL.